This T cell receptor beta chain was recovered during a study of cytomegalovirus exposure and HLA in healthy donors. About the research overall: Earlier findings included more than 95 million unique TCR beta sequences obtained from 150 million to 200 million T cells. Whole-study findings and limits: In an earlier analysis, in some 600 donors, most V segments appeared productive either ~90% or ~30% of the time. Confirmation was obtained in vitro that a few CMV-associated chains are specific for CMV antigens. In a later analysis, HLA-associated beta chains showed higher expansion and lower generation probabilities than comparable chains.

Germline CDR1 MNHEY, CDR2 SVGAGI. V lost 6 bases, J lost 3 bases, and 11 bases lay in between. The CDR3 has 13 amino acids. It was with 60 Vbeta and 13 Jbeta primers that the PCR ran. Clones were sequenced by immunoSEQ multiplex PCR, and TCRdb holds only the in-frame ones, with some missing. The table for this sample gives 53,000 or so clones. A note on this clone: What it binds is not known.

The chain combines TRBV6-5 with TRBJ2-5; a possible D gene is TRBD1 (5 bases). This TCR derives from a man younger than 30 in good health and CMV-seropositive. The specimen was PBMCs. The DNA of the CDR3 is TGTGCCAGCAGCCTAGACAGCAAAGAGACCCAGTACTTC. Translating it yields CASSLDSKETQYF.